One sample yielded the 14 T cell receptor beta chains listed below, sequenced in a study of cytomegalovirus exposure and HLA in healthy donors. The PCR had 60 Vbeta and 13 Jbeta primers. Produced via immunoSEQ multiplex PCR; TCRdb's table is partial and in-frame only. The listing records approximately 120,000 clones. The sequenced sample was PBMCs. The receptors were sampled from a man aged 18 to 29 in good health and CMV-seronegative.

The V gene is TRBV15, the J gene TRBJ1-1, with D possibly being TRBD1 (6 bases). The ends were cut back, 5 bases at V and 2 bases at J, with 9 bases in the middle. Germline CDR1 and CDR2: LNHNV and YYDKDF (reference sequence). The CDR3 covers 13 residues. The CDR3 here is CATSLDSNTEAFF. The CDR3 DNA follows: TGTGCCACCAGCCTGGACAGCAACACTGAAGCTTTCTTT.

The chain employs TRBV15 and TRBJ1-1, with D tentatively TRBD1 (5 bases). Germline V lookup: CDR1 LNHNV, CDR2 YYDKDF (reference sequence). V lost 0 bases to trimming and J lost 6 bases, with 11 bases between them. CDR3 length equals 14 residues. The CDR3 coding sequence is TGTGCCACCAGCAGAGATAGTTCAGGGCCTGAAGCTTTCTTT. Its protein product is CATSRDSSGPEAFF.

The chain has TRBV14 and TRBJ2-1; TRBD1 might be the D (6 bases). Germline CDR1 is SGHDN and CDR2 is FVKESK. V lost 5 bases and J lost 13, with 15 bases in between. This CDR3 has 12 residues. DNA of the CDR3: TGTGCCAGCAGCTCACCCGGGACAAGACAGTTCTTC. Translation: CASSSPGTRQFF.

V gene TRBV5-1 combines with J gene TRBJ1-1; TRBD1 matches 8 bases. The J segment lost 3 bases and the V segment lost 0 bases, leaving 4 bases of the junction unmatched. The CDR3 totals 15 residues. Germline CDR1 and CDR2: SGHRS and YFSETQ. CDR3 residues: CASSLADRADTEAFF. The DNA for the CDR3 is TGCGCCAGCAGCTTGGCGGACAGGGCCGACACTGAAGCTTTCTTT.

CDR3 nucleotides: TGCGCCAGCAGCCAAGCGGAGTACAGGGGGTGGACCGGGGAGCTGTTTTTT. Its protein is CASSQAEYRGWTGELFF. The gene calls are TRBV4-1 and TRBJ2-2, with TRBD1 matching 8 bases. In germline, CDR1 is MGHRA, CDR2 YSYEKL. The CDR3 is made up of 17 amino acids. V lost 1 base and J lost 5; bases outside the gene matches: 9.

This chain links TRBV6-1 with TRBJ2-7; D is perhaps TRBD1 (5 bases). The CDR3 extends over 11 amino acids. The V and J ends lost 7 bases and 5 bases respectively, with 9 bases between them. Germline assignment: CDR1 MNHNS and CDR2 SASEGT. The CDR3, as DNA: TGTGCCAGCAACAGGTATGACGAGCAGTACTTC. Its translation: CASNRYDEQYF.

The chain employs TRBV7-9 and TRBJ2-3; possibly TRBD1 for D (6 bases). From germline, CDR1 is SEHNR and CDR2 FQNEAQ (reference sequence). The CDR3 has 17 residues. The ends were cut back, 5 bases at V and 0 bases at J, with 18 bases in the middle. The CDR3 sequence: CASSQIPGHTSTDTQYF. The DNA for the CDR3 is TGTGCCAGCAGCCAAATACCGGGACACACAAGCACAGATACGCAGTATTTT. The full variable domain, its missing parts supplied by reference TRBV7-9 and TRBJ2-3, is DTGVSQNPRHKITKRGQNVTFRCDPISEHNRLYWYRQTLGQGPEFLTYFQNEAQLEKSRLLSDRFSAERPKGSFSTLEIQRTEQGDSAMYLCASSQIPGHTSTDTQYFGPGTRLTVL.

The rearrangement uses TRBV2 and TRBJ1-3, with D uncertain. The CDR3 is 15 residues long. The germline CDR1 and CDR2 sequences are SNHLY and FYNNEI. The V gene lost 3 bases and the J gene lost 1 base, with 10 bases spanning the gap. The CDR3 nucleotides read TGTGCCAGCAGTGAGTCAGGACTTTCTGGAAACACCATATATTTT. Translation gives CASSESGLSGNTIYF.

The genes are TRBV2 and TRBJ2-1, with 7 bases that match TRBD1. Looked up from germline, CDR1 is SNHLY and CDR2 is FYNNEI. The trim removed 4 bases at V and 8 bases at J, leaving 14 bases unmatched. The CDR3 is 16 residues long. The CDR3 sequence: CASSGNRGTVFHEQFF. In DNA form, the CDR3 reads TGTGCCAGCAGTGGTAACAGGGGAACGGTGTTCCATGAGCAGTTCTTC.

The CDR3 reads CASSLARTGTGVGYTF. The CDR3 nucleotides are TGTGCCAGCAGCTTAGCAAGAACCGGGACAGGGGTTGGCTACACCTTC. The gene calls are TRBV7-9 and TRBJ1-2; 10 nucleotides line up with TRBD1. V shed 0 bases, J shed 7 bases, and the junction held 8 bases outside the gene matches. From germline, CDR1 is SEHNR and CDR2 FQNEAQ (reference sequence). The CDR3 totals 16 residues.

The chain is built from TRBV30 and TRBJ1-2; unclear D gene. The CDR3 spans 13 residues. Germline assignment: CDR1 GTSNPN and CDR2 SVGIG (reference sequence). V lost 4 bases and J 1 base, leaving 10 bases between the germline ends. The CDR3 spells CAWTPDFNYGYTF. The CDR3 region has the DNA TGTGCCTGGACACCAGACTTTAACTATGGCTACACCTTC.

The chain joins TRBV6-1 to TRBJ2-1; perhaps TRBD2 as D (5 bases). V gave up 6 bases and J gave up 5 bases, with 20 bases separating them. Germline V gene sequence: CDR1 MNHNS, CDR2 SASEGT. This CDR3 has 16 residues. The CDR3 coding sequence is TGTGCCAGCAGGGAACTCGGACGGAGGTTAAACAATGAGCAGTTCTTC. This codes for CASRELGRRLNNEQFF.

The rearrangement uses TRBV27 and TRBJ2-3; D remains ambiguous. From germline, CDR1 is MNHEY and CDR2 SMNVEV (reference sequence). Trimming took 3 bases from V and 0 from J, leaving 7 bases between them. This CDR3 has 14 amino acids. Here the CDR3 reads CASSFQTSTDTQYF. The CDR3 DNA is TGTGCCAGCAGTTTCCAGACTAGCACAGATACGCAGTATTTT.

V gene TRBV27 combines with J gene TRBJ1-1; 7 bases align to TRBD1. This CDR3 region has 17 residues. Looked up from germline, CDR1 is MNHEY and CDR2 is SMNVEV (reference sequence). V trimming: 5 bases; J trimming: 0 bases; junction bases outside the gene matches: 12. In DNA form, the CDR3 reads TGTGCCAGCAGTCCATCCCGACAGGGCCACTTGAACACTGAAGCTTTCTTT. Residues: CASSPSRQGHLNTEAFF.